This T cell receptor beta chain is from a study of T cells in localized non-small cell lung cancer. Study observations and caveats: One tumor region alone was sequenced, and heterogeneity therefore remains possible. Adjacent uninvolved lung had the highest clonality, suggesting focused antigen responses.

TCRdb's copy holds only in-frame clones and misses some; the assay was immunoSEQ multiplex PCR. The repertoire holds around 41,000 clones, with approximately 84% as singletons. Comment on this clone: The antigen is undetermined.

The CDR3 is made up of 15 amino acids. Germline CDR1 KGHSH, CDR2 LQKENI. V was pared by 3 bases and J by 3 bases, with 13 bases between. This specimen was peripheral blood, taken before any cancer treatment. The sequence was obtained from a man between 35 and 75 years old with stage I lung adenocarcinoma. The V gene is TRBV18, the J gene TRBJ2-3; D tentatively fits TRBD1 or TRBD2 (7 bases each). This CDR3 is CASSPNRGGTDTQYF. CDR3 in DNA: TGTGCCAGCTCACCTAACAGGGGAGGGACAGATACGCAGTATTTT.